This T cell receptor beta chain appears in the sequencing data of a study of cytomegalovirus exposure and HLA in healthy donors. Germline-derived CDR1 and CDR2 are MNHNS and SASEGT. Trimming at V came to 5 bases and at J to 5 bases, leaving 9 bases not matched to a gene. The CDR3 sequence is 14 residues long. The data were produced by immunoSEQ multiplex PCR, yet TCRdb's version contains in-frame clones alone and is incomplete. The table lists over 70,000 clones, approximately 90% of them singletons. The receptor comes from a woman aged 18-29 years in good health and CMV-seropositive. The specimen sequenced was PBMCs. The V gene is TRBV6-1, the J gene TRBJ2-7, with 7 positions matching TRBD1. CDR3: CASSTLGTVNEQYF. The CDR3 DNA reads TGTGCCAGCAGTACGCTCGGGACAGTCAACGAGCAGTACTTC.